These 32 T cell receptor beta chains share one sample of origin, sequenced in a study of T cells in Graves' hyperthyroidism and ophthalmopathy (dated by TCRdb to the late 2010s). Library creation used multiplex PCR. Sequencer: Illumina HiSeq 2000. Amplification of TCR beta CDR3 regions was carried out from RNA transcripts. The first round of RT-PCR for the TCR CDR3 was performed with the HTBI primer set and the Qiagen OneStep RT-PCR kit. TCRdb's own reprocessing of the public reads used fastp at Q25 and MiXCR and kept productive beta chains. Under each unique CDR3 protein, matching rows form one entry showing the most common genes and DNA. Present in this sample are about 290,000 distinct CDR3 sequences, around a fifth of which were seen just once. The ten largest clones capture 39% of the sample. Material: blood. These receptor sequences come from a man over 45 with Graves' ophthalmopathy.

The V and J genes are TRBV7-9 and TRBJ1-1; D is ambiguous. The germline V and J ends were trimmed by 5 bases and 1 base, with 11 bases remaining between them. The CDR3 runs to 14 residues. Germline V gives CDR1 SEHNR, CDR2 FQNEAQ (reference sequence). The CDR3 nucleotides read TGTGCCAGCAGCCTTACTAGGGCGAACACTGAAGCTTTCTTT. It is translated as CASSLTRANTEAFF.

This clonotype was detected ten times or more. This sequence joins TRBV11-2 and TRBJ2-7, with 13 bases fitting TRBD2. V gave up 3 bases and J gave up 4 bases; unmatched junction bases: 6. This CDR3 is built from 16 residues. Germline CDR1 reads SGHAT; CDR2 reads FQNNGV. CDR3 residues: CASSLSSGLAGYEQYF. For the CDR3, the DNA is TGTGCCAGCAGCTTGAGCTCGGGACTAGCGGGGTACGAGCAGTACTTC.

This clonotype has at least ten counts. This chain links TRBV28 with TRBJ2-3, with TRBD2 matching 12 bases. There are 16 residues in the CDR3. Germline V gene data show CDR1 as MDHEN and CDR2 as SYDVKM. The V gene end was trimmed by 6 bases and the J gene end by 0 bases; junction bases not matched to a gene: 4. The CDR3 sequence is CASRETSGGSTDTQYF. Here the CDR3 DNA reads TGTGCCAGCAGGGAGACTAGCGGGGGAAGCACAGATACGCAGTATTTT.

The table lists this clonotype with many counts. This sequence joins TRBV7-9 and TRBJ2-2; D gene ambiguous. CDR1 is SEHNR and CDR2 is FQNEAQ in the germline V gene (reference sequence). Trimming pared 3 bases from V and 6 bases from J, leaving 2 bases between. The CDR3 spans 11 residues. The CDR3 bases are TGTGCCAGCAGCTTCCCCGGGGAGCTGTTTTTT. Amino acid sequence: CASSFPGELFF.

This clonotype was counted between two and nine times. Given a much more abundant clone one base away, this may be a read error. V and J are TRBV9 and TRBJ2-2; weak D call: TRBD2 (7 bases). Deletions cut 5 bases from V and 3 bases from J, with 14 bases between. The CDR3 is 15 residues long. Germline lookup yields CDR1 SGDLS and CDR2 YYNGEE. The CDR3 spells CASSTQGGDTGELFF. The DNA for the CDR3 is TGTGCCAGCAGTACACAGGGAGGGGACACCGGGGAGCTGTTTTTT.

This clonotype was counted between two and nine times. This sequence joins TRBV7-2 and TRBJ2-7; D may match TRBD1 or TRBD2 (5 bases each). The germline gives CDR1 SGHTA, CDR2 FQGNSA. V lost 5 bases and J 7 bases, leaving 15 bases between the germline ends. The CDR3 consists of 13 residues. The chain's CDR3 is CASSPGTAGEQYF. The CDR3 DNA is TGTGCCAGCAGCCCTGGGACGGCCGGAGAGCAGTACTTC.

This clonotype was counted at least ten times. This rearrangement joins TRBV6-1 to TRBJ2-7; 11 bases match TRBD2. Per germline, CDR1 MNHNS and CDR2 SASEGT. Losses at the gene ends were 5 bases for V and 1 base for J; bases not matched to a gene: 7. CDR3 length: 16 residues. Here the CDR3 DNA reads TGTGCCAGCAGTCCCCGGGCTAGCGGGAGGTCCTACGAGCAGTACTTC. It codes for CASSPRASGRSYEQYF.

This clonotype was picked up one time. The J gene is TRBJ2-7, the V gene TRBV15; D gene unclear. The CDR3 totals 17 residues. The V gene lost 5 bases and the J gene lost 0 bases, with 20 bases spanning the gap. Germline V gives CDR1 LNHNV, CDR2 YYDKDF (reference sequence). The DNA of the CDR3 is TGTGCCACCAGCGAGATAGGAATCGTGCCGAGCTCCTACGAGCAGTACTTC. It yields the protein CATSEIGIVPSSYEQYF.

This clonotype was seen a few times. For the CDR3, the DNA is TGCAGCGTGCGGGACAGGGGGCTTACCGGGGAGCTGTTTTTT. It translates to CSVRDRGLTGELFF. The chain links TRBV29-1 to TRBJ2-2; 12 bases fit TRBD1. Trimming removed 6 bases from V and 5 bases from J; junction bases left unmatched: 4. From germline, CDR1 is SQVTM and CDR2 ANQGSEA. The CDR3 contains 14 residues.

The J gene is TRBJ1-1, the V gene TRBV7-2; D is unresolved. Trimming pared 1 base from V and 3 bases from J, leaving 12 bases between. The CDR3 runs 15 residues. The germline CDR1 and CDR2 sequences are SGHTA and FQGNSA. CDR3 bases: TGTGCCAGCAGCTTAGAGTATGGACGGGACACTGAAGCTTTCTTT. Amino acids: CASSLEYGRDTEAFF.

This clonotype has only a few counts. The V and J genes are TRBV11-2 and TRBJ2-1; D remains ambiguous. V was pared by 0 bases and J by 13 bases, with 13 bases between. The germline V gene has CDR1 SGHAT and CDR2 FQNNGV. The CDR3 has 13 residues. The CDR3 is CASSLETHQYQFF. The CDR3 coding sequence is TGTGCCAGCAGCTTAGAGACACATCAATATCAGTTCTTC.

This clonotype was seen only a few times. The V and J genes are TRBV27 and TRBJ2-3, with 9 nucleotides matching TRBD2. V dropped 4 bases and J dropped 5; count of bases not matched to a gene: 13. Per the germline V gene, CDR1 is MNHEY and CDR2 is SMNVEV (reference sequence). CDR3 size: 17 residues. The CDR3 sequence: CASSWGAAGGFRDTQYF. CDR3 nucleotide sequence: TGTGCCAGCAGTTGGGGGGCGGCGGGAGGGTTTCGAGATACGCAGTATTTT.

This clonotype was detected only a few times. The chain links TRBV27 to TRBJ1-4; D gene unclear. Trimming pared 3 bases from V and 8 bases from J, leaving 10 bases between. This CDR3 region has 13 residues. Germline loops: CDR1 MNHEY, CDR2 SMNVEV (reference sequence). CDR3 DNA sequence: TGTGCCAGCAGTTTTCGGGCTGAAGAAAAACTGTTTTTT. This sequence encodes CASSFRAEEKLFF.

This clonotype was recorded at least ten times. The chain has TRBV12-3 or TRBV12-4 and TRBJ1-1; tentatively, D is TRBD1 (6 bases). CDR3 length: 16 residues. Trimming left V 1 base short and J 0 bases short, with 12 bases between. The CDR3 loop reads CASSLDPGHMNTEAFF. CDR3 coding DNA: TGTGCCAGCAGTTTAGACCCGGGACATATGAACACTGAAGCTTTCTTT.

The rearrangement uses TRBV3-1 and TRBJ1-2, with D perhaps matching TRBD1 (5 bases). The CDR3 is 13 residues long. V lost 4 bases, J lost 4 bases, and 10 bases lay in between. The germline V gene has CDR1 LGHDT and CDR2 YNNKEL (reference sequence). The CDR3 nucleotides read TGTGCCAGCAGCCTCGGGAGGGGCTATGGCTACACCTTC. Translation gives CASSLGRGYGYTF.

The chain employs TRBV6-1 and TRBJ2-5; D ambiguous. Per the germline V gene, CDR1 is MNHNS and CDR2 is SASEGT. The CDR3 runs to 15 residues. The ends were cut back, 0 bases at V and 5 bases at J, with 13 bases in the middle. The CDR3 DNA reads TGTGCCAGCAGTGAAGCGGTTCTTAGTGGGGAGACCCAGTACTTC. Amino acid sequence: CASSEAVLSGETQYF.

This clonotype was detected ten times or more. This sequence joins TRBV19 and TRBJ2-4; the match to TRBD2 covers 10 bases. CDR3 length: 16 residues. V dropped 0 bases and J dropped 5; count of bases not matched to a gene: 4. Looked up from germline, CDR1 is LNHDA and CDR2 is SQIVND (reference sequence). This chain's CDR3 is CASSIEAGGPQNIQYF. CDR3 nucleotides: TGTGCCAGTAGTATAGAAGCGGGAGGGCCGCAAAACATTCAGTACTTC.

The chain joins TRBV7-6 to TRBJ2-7, with 9 bases fitting TRBD1. The trim removed 5 bases at V and 1 base at J, leaving 12 bases unmatched. Germline loops: CDR1 SGHVS, CDR2 FNYEAQ. CDR3 length equals 17 residues. The CDR3 DNA reads as TGTGCCAGCAGCCCAACGGCCGGGACAGGGAAGTCCTACGAGCAGTACTTC. Residues: CASSPTAGTGKSYEQYF.

The rearrangement uses TRBV2 and TRBJ2-7; D uncertain. Trimming cost V 5 bases and J 3 bases, with 11 bases left between them. The CDR3 totals 13 residues. The germline V gene encodes CDR1 SNHLY and CDR2 FYNNEI. CDR3 in DNA: TGTGCCAGCAGTTCCCATATCAGCTACGAGCAGTACTTC. Amino acid sequence: CASSSHISYEQYF.

This clonotype was detected a few times. The chain combines TRBV3-1 with TRBJ2-7; maybe TRBD2 (7 bases). Per the germline V gene, CDR1 is LGHDT and CDR2 is YNNKEL (reference sequence). The CDR3 is 13 amino acids. Trimming took off 4 bases at V and 6 bases at J, with 13 bases between the two ends. Here the CDR3 reads CASSPRGGLEQYF. The CDR3 DNA is TGTGCCAGCAGCCCCAGGGGAGGGCTCGAGCAGTACTTC.

This clonotype has a count of ten or more. The gene calls are TRBV30 and TRBJ2-1, with 7 bases identical to TRBD1. The germline gives CDR1 GTSNPN, CDR2 SVGIG (reference sequence). Trimming cost V 5 bases and J 5 bases; bases outside gene matches: 12. This CDR3 has 15 residues. CDR3 DNA: TGTGCCTGGTGGGACAGCCTGCGGACCCACAATGAGCAGTTCTTC. It yields the protein CAWWDSLRTHNEQFF.

The V gene is TRBV24-1, the J gene TRBJ1-1; a possible D gene is TRBD1 (5 bases). Trimming took off 5 bases at V and 5 bases at J, with 8 bases between the two ends. This CDR3 has 12 amino acids. Germline V gives CDR1 KGHDR, CDR2 SFDVKD. The CDR3 nucleotides read TGTGCCACCAGTGGCGGGGGGACTGAAGCTTTCTTT. Its translation: CATSGGGTEAFF.

This clonotype was found a few times. One junction end disagrees with the germline gene, perhaps due to a read error. The chain joins TRBV20-1 to TRBJ2-5; no clear D gene. This CDR3 spans 11 amino acids. Per germline, CDR1 DFQATT and CDR2 SNEGSKA (reference sequence). CDR3 in DNA: TGCAGTCCTAGTTGGGGTGAGACCCAGTACTTC. It translates to CSPSWGETQYF.

This clonotype has only a few counts. J is TRBJ2-1 and V is TRBV5-1; TRBD2 is a possible D gene (6 bases). Germline-derived CDR1 and CDR2 are SGHRS and YFSETQ. This CDR3 region has 12 residues. V gave up 3 bases and J gave up 9 bases, with 10 bases separating them. The CDR3 sequence: CASSWDSAEQFF. In DNA form, the CDR3 reads TGCGCCAGCAGCTGGGACTCAGCTGAGCAGTTCTTC. The full variable domain, completed using reference TRBV5-1 and TRBJ2-1, is KAGVTQTPRYLIKTRGQQVTLSCSPISGHRSVSWYQQTPGQGLQFLFEYFSETQRNKGNFPGRFSGRQFSNSRSEMNVSTLELGDSALYLCASSWDSAEQFFGPGTRLTVL.

This clonotype was detected only a few times. The V call is TRBV10-3, the J call TRBJ2-1; 8 positions match TRBD2. Germline V gene lookup returns CDR1 ENHRY and CDR2 SYGVKD. The CDR3 extends over 13 amino acids. Trimming at V came to 8 bases and at J to 6 bases, leaving 6 bases not matched to a gene. DNA of the CDR3: TGTGCCATCGGGGGGACTAGTCTCAATGAGCAGTTCTTC. It encodes CAIGGTSLNEQFF.

This clonotype was observed once. The V gene is TRBV5-6, the J gene TRBJ2-3; TRBD2 agrees at 11 bases. CDR3 size: 16 residues. Trimming removed 1 base from V and 5 bases from J; junction bases left unmatched: 6. Germline-derived CDR1 and CDR2 are SGHDT and YYEEEE. CDR3 protein: CASSLFSGRVKDTQYF. CDR3 nucleotide sequence: TGTGCCAGCAGCTTGTTTAGCGGGAGGGTGAAAGATACGCAGTATTTT.

This clonotype was picked up many times. This sequence joins TRBV6-2 or TRBV6-3 and TRBJ2-7, with 8 bases lining up with TRBD1. This CDR3 is 18 amino acids long. Germline assignment: CDR1 MNHEY and CDR2 SVGEGT. Losses at the gene ends were 0 bases for V and 1 base for J; bases not matched to a gene: 11. In DNA, the CDR3 is TGTGCCAGCAGTTACTCTGTCGGACAGGGATTGGTTTCCTACGAGCAGTACTTC. The encoded protein is CASSYSVGQGLVSYEQYF.

This clonotype was recorded at least ten times. The chain links TRBV28 to TRBJ2-7; D call uncertain. The V gene's germline CDR1 is MDHEN and CDR2 SYDVKM. CDR3 size: 14 residues. V was cut by 8 bases and J by 2 bases, with 16 bases left in between. The CDR3 region is CASRTLRSAYEQYF. The CDR3, as DNA: TGTGCCAGCCGTACCCTGCGAAGCGCCTACGAGCAGTACTTC. The entire variable domain, with the rest obtained from reference TRBV28 and TRBJ2-7, is as follows: DVKVTQSSRYLVKRTGEKVFLECVQDMDHENMFWYRQDPGLGLRLIYFSYDVKMKEKGDIPEGYSVSREKKERFSLILESASTNQTSMYLCASRTLRSAYEQYFGPGTRLTVT.

Details on this clonotype: Its ends do not fully match the called genes, so a read error is possible. This chain uses TRBV3-1 with TRBJ1-6; 8 bases fit TRBD1. Germline V gene sequence: CDR1 LGHDT, CDR2 YNNKEL (reference sequence). The CDR3 loop spans 13 amino acids. The CDR3, as DNA: TGTGCCAGCGGCCAGGGGGCTCGGTCACCCCTCCACTTT. It specifies CASGQGARSPLHF.

This clonotype was seen at least ten times. This chain links TRBV3-1 with TRBJ1-3; D uncertain. V gave up 0 bases and J gave up 0 bases, with 12 bases separating them. This CDR3 spans 17 amino acids. The germline V gene encodes CDR1 LGHDT and CDR2 YNNKEL (reference sequence). The CDR3: CASSQETRRYSGNTIYF. As DNA, the CDR3 is TGTGCCAGCAGCCAAGAAACCCGGAGGTACTCTGGAAACACCATATATTTT.

This chain joins TRBV9 and TRBJ1-3; D is perhaps TRBD1 (5 bases). The CDR3 sequence is 14 residues long. V shed 0 bases and J shed 2 bases, with 6 bases lying between them. The germline gives CDR1 SGDLS, CDR2 YYNGEE. The CDR3 coding sequence is TGTGCCAGCAGCGTAGCAGGGACTGGAAACACCATATATTTT. Translation: CASSVAGTGNTIYF. Supplemented by reference TRBV9 and TRBJ1-3, the full variable domain reads DSGVTQTPKHLITATGQRVTLRCSPRSGDLSVYWYQQSLDQGLQFLIQYYNGEERAKGNILERFSAQQFPDLHSELNLSSLELGDSALYFCASSVAGTGNTIYFGEGSWLTVV.

In its sample, this clonotype was seen a few times. V and J are TRBV6-5 and TRBJ1-2, with a tentative D call TRBD1 (5 bases). Germline CDR1 MNHEY, CDR2 SVGAGI. Trimming took off 2 bases at V and 5 bases at J, with 12 bases between the two ends. This CDR3 contains 14 residues. The CDR3 region is CASSYRGREYGYTF. CDR3 DNA: TGTGCCAGCAGTTACCGGGGACGGGAATATGGCTACACCTTC.